These 14 T cell receptor beta chains came from one sample sequenced in a study of blood T cell repertoires in COVID-19. Assay used: immunoSEQ multiplex PCR; TCRdb lists only in-frame clones, some missing. The table has 200,000 to 300,000 clones, 80% to 90% seen once; the top ten hold 4.2%. The sequenced material came from peripheral blood. The receptors originated from a man aged 55 to 70 with acute or convalescent COVID-19.

CDR3 amino acids: CASSQERAHSNQPQHF. The CDR3 region has the DNA TGCGCCAGCAGCCAAGAGAGGGCGCATAGCAATCAGCCCCAGCATTTT. The rearrangement joins TRBV4-1 to TRBJ1-5; D not certain. The V gene lost 0 bases and the J gene lost 0 bases, with 9 bases spanning the gap. CDR1 and CDR2 from the germline V gene are MGHRA and YSYEKL. CDR3 length: 16 amino acids.

The chain combines TRBV4-1 with TRBJ2-1, with 10 bases fitting TRBD2. CDR1 is MGHRA and CDR2 is YSYEKL in the germline V gene. CDR3 size: 16 residues. V gave up 0 bases and J gave up 7 bases; unmatched junction bases: 6. The DNA for the CDR3 is TGCGCCAGCAGCCAAGAAGCGGGAGGGCCGAGGAATGAGCAGTTCTTC. Protein sequence: CASSQEAGGPRNEQFF.

V gene TRBV28 combines with J gene TRBJ2-1; TRBD2 matches 7 bases. The CDR3 is 16 residues long. V was pared by 2 bases and J by 5 bases, with 9 bases of the junction left unmatched. In germline, CDR1 is MDHEN, CDR2 SYDVKM. CDR3 residues: CASSLIVAGTHNEQFF. For the CDR3, the DNA is TGTGCCAGCAGTTTAATAGTAGCGGGTACTCACAATGAGCAGTTCTTC.

The chain employs TRBV11-2 and TRBJ2-7; weak D call: TRBD1 (6 bases). This CDR3 region has 13 residues. With 3 bases removed from V and 2 bases from J, the gap between germline ends came to 8 bases. CDR1 SGHAT and CDR2 FQNNGV come from the germline V gene. Here the CDR3 reads CASSLDSAYEQYF. In DNA, the CDR3 is TGTGCCAGCAGCTTGGACAGCGCCTACGAGCAGTACTTC.

The chain couples TRBV25-1 to TRBJ2-1, with TRBD2 as a possible D gene (5 bases). Trimming left V 1 base short and J 3 bases short, with 13 bases between. The V gene's germline CDR1 is MGHDK and CDR2 SYGVNS. The CDR3 is made up of 16 amino acids. The CDR3 DNA follows: TGTGCCAGCAGTGAATGGGGTCGGGGAAGCTACAATGAGCAGTTCTTC. It specifies CASSEWGRGSYNEQFF.

This chain joins TRBV7-9 and TRBJ2-7; a weak D match, TRBD2 (6 bases). V was clipped by 4 bases and J by 1 base, with 8 bases between them. CDR3 length: 13 amino acids. Germline CDR1 SEHNR, CDR2 FQNEAQ (reference sequence). The CDR3 region has the DNA TGTGCCAGCAGCTCGGCGGGATCCTACGAGCAGTACTTC. Protein product: CASSSAGSYEQYF.

The V and J genes are TRBV15 and TRBJ2-7, with D unresolved. Per the germline V gene, CDR1 is LNHNV and CDR2 is YYDKDF (reference sequence). V lost 5 bases to trimming and J lost 3 bases, with 11 bases between them. The CDR3 length is 13 residues. The CDR3, as DNA: TGTGCCACCAGCTTCGCAGACAACTACGAGCAGTACTTC. Protein sequence: CATSFADNYEQYF. The full variable domain, with the rest looked up from reference TRBV15 and TRBJ2-7, is DAMVIQNPRYQVTQFGKPVTLSCSQTLNHNVMYWYQQKSSQAPKLLFHYYDKDFNNEADTPDNFQSRRPNTSFCFLDIRSPGLGDTAMYLCATSFADNYEQYFGPGTRLTVT.

The rearrangement uses TRBV4-3 and TRBJ1-4; D possibly corresponds to TRBD1 (6 bases). V lost 1 base and J lost 7, with 19 bases in between. Germline CDR1 LGHNA, CDR2 YSLEER. CDR3 length: 17 amino acids. In DNA, the CDR3 is TGCGCCAGCAGCCAAGGGGTCGGCAGGGGACGGGCTGAAAAACTGTTTTTT. Its protein product is CASSQGVGRGRAEKLFF.

The gene calls are TRBV19 and TRBJ2-2, with 10 bases fitting TRBD2. Germline CDR1 and CDR2: LNHDA and SQIVND (reference sequence). The CDR3 runs to 15 residues. Losses at the gene ends were 6 bases for V and 4 bases for J; bases not matched to a gene: 5. CDR3 sequence: CASRGTSAGTGELFF. CDR3 DNA: TGTGCCAGTAGGGGGACTAGCGCTGGCACCGGGGAGCTGTTTTTT.

J is TRBJ2-7 and V is TRBV5-4; no firm D call. Germline V CDR1 and CDR2: SGHNT, YYREEE (reference sequence). Trimming stripped 0 bases from V and 3 bases from J, with 13 bases between. This CDR3 comprises 15 residues. The CDR3 is CASSLAVGKDYEQYF. CDR3 sequence (DNA): TGTGCCAGCAGCTTGGCCGTTGGCAAAGACTACGAGCAGTACTTC.

The chain combines TRBV18 with TRBJ1-1; 8 nucleotides match TRBD1. The CDR3 loop spans 16 amino acids. Germline CDR1 reads KGHSH; CDR2 reads LQKENI. V shed 0 bases, J shed 4 bases, and the junction held 7 bases outside the gene matches. This CDR3 reads CASSPPWAGGPTEAFF. For the CDR3, the DNA is TGTGCCAGCTCACCACCGTGGGCAGGGGGCCCCACTGAAGCTTTCTTT. Looking up the rest from reference TRBV18 and TRBJ1-1 gives the full variable domain: NAGVMQNPRHLVRRRGQEARLRCSPMKGHSHVYWYRQLPEEGLKFMVYLQKENIIDESGMPKERFSAEFPKEGPSILRIQQVVRGDSAAYFCASSPPWAGGPTEAFFGQGTRLTVV.

This clone came up once. The chain carries TRBV5-1 and TRBJ2-3; 10 bases match TRBD2. The V segment lost 4 bases and the J segment 6 bases; nucleotides outside the gene matches: 5. The CDR3 is 14 amino acids. Germline V gene lookup returns CDR1 SGHRS and CDR2 YFSETQ. CDR3 sequence: CASSAGLAWDTQYF. In nucleotides, the CDR3 is TGCGCCAGCAGCGCGGGACTAGCGTGGGATACGCAGTATTTT.

The CDR3 spells CASSLDIRQPLHF. Written as DNA, the CDR3 is TGTGCCAGCAGCTTAGATATTCGTCAGCCCCTCCACTTT. The chain carries TRBV7-9 and TRBJ1-6; D unclear. Germline CDR1 reads SEHNR; CDR2 reads FQNEAQ (reference sequence). Trimming removed 1 base from V and 13 bases from J, with 11 bases in between. This CDR3 has 13 amino acids. Complete variable domain (other parts from reference TRBV7-9 and TRBJ1-6): DTGVSQNPRHKITKRGQNVTFRCDPISEHNRLYWYRQTLGQGPEFLTYFQNEAQLEKSRLLSDRFSAERPKGSFSTLEIQRTEQGDSAMYLCASSLDIRQPLHFGNGTRLTVT.

The chain employs TRBV4-2 and TRBJ2-3; D possibly corresponds to TRBD1 (6 bases). V shed 2 bases and J shed 4 bases, with 13 bases lying between them. CDR3 size: 15 residues. CDR1 and CDR2 from the germline V gene are LGHNA and YNFKEQ. The CDR3 DNA follows: TGTGCCAGCAGCCAACTAACAGGGACCTCAGATACGCAGTATTTT. Its translation: CASSQLTGTSDTQYF.